These 30 T cell receptor beta chains originate from one sample sequenced in a study of CD8 T cells in Susac syndrome. Reverse transcription of roughly 0.5 to 1 ug RNA was carried out with random hexamers. Via MiXCR, TCRdb re-called the immunoSEQ multiplex PCR reads, giving one row per CDR3 protein. The data show more than 150,000 distinct CDR3 sequences, just under 97% seen once. Sequenced sample: CD8+ T cells from PBMCs. Every receptor here comes from a human donor with multiple sclerosis.

V is TRBV5-1 and J is TRBJ2-1, with a tentative D call TRBD2 (6 bases). Germline lookup yields CDR1 SGHRS and CDR2 YFSETQ. V lost 1 base and J 2 bases, leaving 7 bases between the germline ends. The CDR3 is 14 residues long. CDR3 nucleotides: TGCGCCAGCAGCTTGTCGGGGGCCTACAATGAGCAGTTCTTC. Translating it yields CASSLSGAYNEQFF.

V and J are TRBV30 and TRBJ1-2, with TRBD1 as a possible D gene (5 bases). Germline values: CDR1 GTSNPN, CDR2 SVGIG (reference sequence). The V end was cut by 0 bases, the J end by 1 base, with 12 bases between. The CDR3 contains 15 residues. The CDR3 nucleotides are TGTGCCTGGAGTGTCGATAGGGGTGATAACTATGGCTACACCTTC. Its translation is CAWSVDRGDNYGYTF.

The chain links TRBV3-1 to TRBJ2-1, with D possibly TRBD2 on 6 matching bases. The CDR3 runs to 14 residues. Germline V lookup: CDR1 LGHDT, CDR2 YNNKEL (reference sequence). V lost 5 bases to trimming and J lost 6 bases, with 14 bases between them. In DNA, the CDR3 is TGTGCCAGCAGCGAACCGGGACTCACCAATGAGCAGTTCTTC. This translates into CASSEPGLTNEQFF.

J is TRBJ1-1 and V is TRBV6-5; 11 bases align to TRBD1. V shed 4 bases and J 4 bases; nucleotides not matched to a gene: 2. The germline CDR1 and CDR2 sequences are MNHEY and SVGAGI. This CDR3 contains 14 residues. CDR3 in amino acids: CASSSGTGGTEAFF. The DNA of the CDR3 is TGTGCCAGCAGTTCCGGGACAGGGGGCACTGAAGCTTTCTTT.

This clonotype was observed once. This chain connects TRBV5-6 to TRBJ1-5; D not resolved. Germline loops: CDR1 SGHDT, CDR2 YYEEEE. CDR3 length equals 15 residues. The V gene lost 4 bases and the J gene lost 3 bases, with 14 bases spanning the gap. The DNA for the CDR3 is TGTGCCAGCAGCAACGGACCGACCCCCAATCAGCCCCAGCATTTT. Amino acid sequence: CASSNGPTPNQPQHF.

The CDR3 reads CSVRAPYEQYF. The DNA for the CDR3 is TGCAGCGTAAGGGCCCCCTACGAGCAGTACTTC. The chain recombines TRBV29-1 with TRBJ2-7, with D unclear. The V gene's germline CDR1 is SQVTM and CDR2 ANQGSEA. V was trimmed by 6 bases and J by 2 bases, leaving 8 bases between them. The CDR3 has 11 amino acids.

This clonotype appeared once. V usage is TRBV20-1 and J usage is TRBJ2-7; possible D gene TRBD2, 6 bases. Germline V gives CDR1 DFQATT, CDR2 SNEGSKA (reference sequence). The CDR3 contains 13 residues. V gave up 5 bases and J gave up 7 bases, with 18 bases separating them. The CDR3 sequence is CSARTGGRREQYV. CDR3 in DNA: TGCAGTGCTCGGACCGGGGGTAGGAGGGAGCAGTACGTC.

This chain joins TRBV28 and TRBJ1-6; D is unclear. The CDR3 runs 14 residues. Trimming took off 2 bases at V and 5 bases at J, with 7 bases between the two ends. In germline, CDR1 is MDHEN, CDR2 SYDVKM. The CDR3, as DNA: TGTGCCAGCAGTTTAAGACGGGATAATTCACCCCTCCACTTT. The encoded protein is CASSLRRDNSPLHF. The variable domain in full, completed from reference TRBV28 and TRBJ1-6, reads DVKVTQSSRYLVKRTGEKVFLECVQDMDHENMFWYRQDPGLGLRLIYFSYDVKMKEKGDIPEGYSVSREKKERFSLILESASTNQTSMYLCASSLRRDNSPLHFGNGTRLTVT.

The genes are TRBV20-1 and TRBJ2-7; D may correspond to TRBD1 or TRBD2 (7 bases each). The CDR3 loop spans 15 amino acids. Germline lookup yields CDR1 DFQATT and CDR2 SNEGSKA (reference sequence). V shed 6 bases and J shed 3 bases, with 21 bases lying between them. The CDR3 DNA sequence: TGCAGTGCGCTCCAGGCCAGGGGGGGCTTCTACGAGCAGTACTTC. Translating it yields CSALQARGGFYEQYF.

This clonotype was picked up one time. V gene TRBV4-1 combines with J gene TRBJ1-1, with 7 bases lining up with TRBD1. Trimming took 2 bases from V and 3 from J; bases not matched to a gene: 12. Germline V lookup: CDR1 MGHRA, CDR2 YSYEKL. This CDR3 spans 17 amino acids. The CDR3 nucleotides read TGCGCCAGCAGCCAATTCGCCCACAGGGGAGAGGACACTGAAGCTTTCTTT. Translated: CASSQFAHRGEDTEAFF.

This chain joins TRBV5-1 and TRBJ2-1; perhaps TRBD1 as D (5 bases). V lost 1 base and J lost 10, with 6 bases in between. Germline lookup yields CDR1 SGHRS and CDR2 YFSETQ. This CDR3 region has 11 residues. The CDR3 protein is CASSLYREQFF. The CDR3, as DNA: TGCGCCAGCAGCTTGTACAGGGAGCAGTTCTTC.

This chain uses TRBV28 with TRBJ2-1; 12 positions match TRBD2. The CDR3 has 14 amino acids. Trimming removed 7 bases from V and 15 bases from J; junction bases left unmatched: 13. CDR1 is MDHEN, CDR2 SYDVKM, per germline. CDR3 nucleotide sequence: TGTGCCAGCACCTCTCGGCTAGCGGGGGGGAGAACGTTCTTC. As protein: CASTSRLAGGRTFF.

This clonotype was counted a single time. V usage is TRBV7-9 and J usage is TRBJ2-1; D remains unclear. The V gene's germline CDR1 is SEHNR and CDR2 FQNEAQ (reference sequence). V was trimmed by 1 base and J by 3 bases, leaving 7 bases between them. This CDR3 contains 14 residues. As DNA, the CDR3 is TGTGCCAGCAGCTTAGTACTTAACTACAATGAGCAGTTCTTC. It translates to CASSLVLNYNEQFF.

This chain uses TRBV11-2 with TRBJ2-4; maybe TRBD1 (6 bases). Germline V gives CDR1 SGHAT, CDR2 FQNNGV. The CDR3 is made up of 17 amino acids. V lost 6 bases, J lost 0 bases, and 18 bases lay in between. The CDR3 DNA reads TGTGCCAGCAGTCCCGACTCCCAGGGGATAGCCAAAAACATTCAGTACTTC. Its protein is CASSPDSQGIAKNIQYF.

This clonotype has only one observation. V gene TRBV19 combines with J gene TRBJ1-2; D ambiguous. The CDR3 covers 13 residues. Germline CDR1 is LNHDA and CDR2 is SQIVND (reference sequence). The V end was cut by 5 bases, the J end by 4 bases, with 11 bases between. This chain's CDR3 is CASSPRQSYGYTF. DNA for the CDR3: TGTGCCAGTAGTCCCCGGCAGTCCTATGGCTACACCTTC.

The count of this clonotype is one. CDR3 bases: TGCAGTGCTAGGAACGGGGGGTACGGTTACTACGAGCAGTACTTC. It translates to CSARNGGYGYYEQYF. The chain uses TRBV20-1 and TRBJ2-7; TRBD2 aligns across 7 bases. With 3 bases clipped from V and 3 bases from J, the junction kept 11 bases outside the gene matches. CDR1 is DFQATT and CDR2 is SNEGSKA in the germline V gene (reference sequence). CDR3 length: 15 amino acids.

The gene calls are TRBV20-1 and TRBJ2-1; D is perhaps TRBD1 or TRBD2 (6 bases each). CDR3 length equals 13 residues. Germline V gene sequence: CDR1 DFQATT, CDR2 SNEGSKA (reference sequence). V was trimmed by 3 bases and J by 3 bases, leaving 9 bases between them. CDR3 sequence: CSASGGFYNEQFF. The CDR3 bases are TGCAGTGCTAGCGGGGGCTTCTACAATGAGCAGTTCTTC.

The chain recombines TRBV29-1 with TRBJ2-2, with D possibly being TRBD1 (5 bases). The germline V gene encodes CDR1 SQVTM and CDR2 ANQGSEA. The CDR3 is 14 amino acids. Trimming removed 3 bases at V and 6 bases at J, with 14 bases between. Here the CDR3 DNA reads TGCAGCGTTGAGCTTGGGGCAGGGTCCGGGGAGCTGTTTTTT. Translated, it gives CSVELGAGSGELFF.

The chain joins TRBV29-1 to TRBJ2-3; TRBD2 matches at 7 bases. The CDR3 loop spans 10 amino acids. CDR1 is SQVTM, CDR2 ANQGSEA, per germline. The V segment lost 8 bases and the J segment 9 bases; nucleotides outside the gene matches: 5. Here the CDR3 DNA reads TGCAGCTCCCAAGCGGGGACGCAGTATTTT. Translation: CSSQAGTQYF.

CDR3 residues: CASSPTGFDNAQPQHF. DNA for the CDR3: TGTGCCAGCAGTCCCACAGGGTTTGATAATGCTCAGCCCCAGCATTTT. This chain joins TRBV12-3 or TRBV12-4 and TRBJ1-5; maybe TRBD1 (6 bases). The CDR3 loop spans 16 amino acids. The V and J ends lost 5 bases and 6 bases respectively, with 20 bases between them.

The CDR3 DNA reads TGCAGTGCTGGGGACCACCAAGATACGCAGTATTTT. This sequence encodes CSAGDHQDTQYF. The chain uses TRBV20-1 and TRBJ2-3; D may match TRBD1 or TRBD2 (5 bases each). CDR1 and CDR2 (germline): DFQATT, SNEGSKA (reference sequence). The CDR3 is 12 residues long. V gave up 5 bases and J gave up 5 bases, with 11 bases separating them.

The chain joins TRBV11-3 to TRBJ1-1; the D is unclear. The V gene lost 1 base and the J gene lost 7 bases, with 13 bases spanning the gap. Germline CDR1 is SGHNT and CDR2 is YENEEA. The CDR3 has 14 amino acids. CDR3 nucleotides: TGTGCCAGCAGCTTAGGAGGATCGGGCAATGAAGCTTTCTTT. Residues: CASSLGGSGNEAFF.

V and J are TRBV4-1 and TRBJ1-1, with D unresolved. CDR1 and CDR2 (germline): MGHRA, YSYEKL. V lost 0 bases, J lost 6 bases, and 11 bases lay in between. The CDR3 covers 14 residues. DNA for the CDR3: TGCGCCAGCAGCCAAGATCGTAAGGGCTCTGAAGCTTTCTTT. It specifies CASSQDRKGSEAFF.

V usage is TRBV20-1 and J usage is TRBJ1-6; possible D gene TRBD1, 6 bases. V was trimmed by 4 bases and J by 0 bases, leaving 10 bases between them. Per germline, CDR1 DFQATT and CDR2 SNEGSKA (reference sequence). CDR3 length equals 15 residues. CDR3 in amino acids: CSAKDRISYNSPLHF. Here the CDR3 DNA reads TGCAGTGCTAAGGACAGAATCTCCTATAATTCACCCCTCCACTTT.

The rearrangement links TRBV20-1 to TRBJ2-2; the D gene is possibly TRBD1 (5 bases). This CDR3 region has 15 residues. With 0 bases removed from V and 1 base from J, the gap between germline ends came to 9 bases. Germline V lookup: CDR1 DFQATT, CDR2 SNEGSKA (reference sequence). CDR3 bases: TGCAGTGCTAGAGATTCAGGGCGGAACACCGGGGAGCTGTTTTTT. Residues: CSARDSGRNTGELFF.

V gene TRBV2 combines with J gene TRBJ1-5, with a weak D call TRBD1 (5 bases). The CDR3 consists of 14 residues. V was pared by 8 bases and J by 5 bases, with 16 bases between. From germline, CDR1 is SNHLY and CDR2 FYNNEI. The CDR3 loop reads CASQGHRGDQPQHF. In nucleotides, the CDR3 is TGTGCCAGCCAAGGACACCGAGGAGATCAGCCCCAGCATTTT. Combining the CDR3 with reference TRBV2 and TRBJ1-5 gives the whole variable domain EPEVTQTPSHQVTQMGQEVILRCVPISNHLYFYWYRQILGQKVEFLVSFYNNEISEKSEIFDDQFSVERPDGSNFTLKIRSTKLEDSAMYFCASQGHRGDQPQHFGDGTRLSIL.

This chain uses TRBV7-3 with TRBJ2-1; tentative D call: TRBD2 (5 bases). Trimming cost V 8 bases and J 4 bases, with 15 bases left between them. The CDR3 runs 14 residues. The germline V gene has CDR1 SGHTA and CDR2 FQGTGA. The CDR3 DNA is TGTGCCAGCGCCGCCCGAGGGCTGTACAATGAGCAGTTCTTC. This codes for CASAARGLYNEQFF.

This clonotype was recorded once. The junction and the germline gene differ at one end; a read error may be behind it. V and J are TRBV3-1 and TRBJ1-1; maybe TRBD1 (5 bases). The CDR3 spans 15 residues. CDR1 LGHDT and CDR2 YNNKEL come from the germline V gene (reference sequence). The CDR3 loop is CASSQLRGGATEVFF. CDR3 sequence (DNA): TGTGCCAGCAGCCAACTACGGGGGGGAGCCACTGAAGTTTTCTTT.

There are a few counts of this clonotype. V and J are TRBV12-3 or TRBV12-4 and TRBJ2-1, with D perhaps matching TRBD1 (7 bases). With 0 bases removed from V and 7 bases from J, the gap between germline ends came to 10 bases. The CDR3 has 14 amino acids. The CDR3 DNA reads TGTGCCAGCAGTTTAGCGGCAGGGGGGAATGAGCAGTTCTTC. Translation gives CASSLAAGGNEQFF.

The V gene is TRBV13, the J gene TRBJ2-1; a possible D gene is TRBD1 (7 bases). This CDR3 has 15 residues. V lost 4 bases, J lost 2 bases, and 12 bases lay in between. CDR1 and CDR2 (germline): PRHDT, FYEKMQ (reference sequence). The CDR3 region is CASSSQGRTYNEQFF. The CDR3, as DNA: TGTGCCAGCAGCTCACAGGGGAGGACCTACAATGAGCAGTTCTTC. The full variable domain, rest sourced from reference TRBV13 and TRBJ2-1, is AAGVIQSPRHLIKEKRETATLKCYPIPRHDTVYWYQQGPGQDPQFLISFYEKMQSDKGSIPDRFSAQQFSDYHSELNMSSLELGDSALYFCASSSQGRTYNEQFFGPGTRLTVL.